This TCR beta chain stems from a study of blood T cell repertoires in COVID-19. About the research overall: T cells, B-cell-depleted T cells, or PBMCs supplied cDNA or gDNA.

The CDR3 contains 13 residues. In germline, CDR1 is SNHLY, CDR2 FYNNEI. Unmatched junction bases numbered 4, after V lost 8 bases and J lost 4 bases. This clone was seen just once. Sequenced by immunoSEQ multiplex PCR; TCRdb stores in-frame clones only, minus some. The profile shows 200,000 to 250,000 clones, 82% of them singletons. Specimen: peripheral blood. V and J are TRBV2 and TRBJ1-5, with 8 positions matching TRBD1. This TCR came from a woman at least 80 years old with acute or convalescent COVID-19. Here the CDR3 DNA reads TGTGCCAGCGCGGACAGGGAGAATCAGCCCCAGCATTTT. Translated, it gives CASADRENQPQHF.